This TCR beta chain was recorded in a study of blood T cell repertoires in COVID-19. Study summary: In each case, the material was cDNA or gDNA derived from T cells, B-cell-depleted T cells, or PBMCs.

Between the trimmed V and J ends, which lost 0 bases and 6 bases, there was a span of 6 bases. The CDR3 totals 13 residues. CDR1 and CDR2 from the germline V gene are KGHDR and SFDVKD. Profiled with immunoSEQ multiplex PCR; TCRdb holds only in-frame clones, not every one. The table shows under 300,000 clones, with more than 60% occurring only once. The sample taken for sequencing was peripheral blood. The chain couples TRBV24-1 to TRBJ2-3; D ambiguous. The sequence was collected from a woman aged 40-49 years with active or convalescent COVID-19. The CDR3 coding sequence is TGTGCCACCAGTGATTTGACCGAGGATACGCAGTATTTT. This translates into CATSDLTEDTQYF.